This record concerns one T cell receptor beta chain sequence. This receptor's antigen is unknown. There are no base qualities to consult, and no much larger clone falls within one base. This entry is derived from a study of CD8 T cells in ankylosing spondylitis (TCRdb year 2017). Notes on the research overall: T cell receptor beta repertoires were profiled in healthy donors and ankylosing spondylitis patients so that disease-linked TCR variants could be found. The whole study cohort included about a hundred healthy donors and 20 to 25 ankylosing spondylitis patients. Peripheral blood samples were taken, and synovial fluid was additionally collected from ankylosing spondylitis patients. Overall study results and their limits: In peripheral blood, the disease-linked clones were found at relatively low frequencies and had a CD8+ phenotype. Some of the motif variants had been reported before in the synovial fluid and blood of reactive arthritis patients, a finding that suggests common disease-initiation mechanisms. The disease-linked clones were reported as significantly enriched in matched synovial fluid samples from ankylosing spondylitis patients. Blood from ankylosing spondylitis patients appeared to be characterized by a TCR beta motif made up of about 8 highly homologous amino acid variants.

Between the V and J ends, shortened by 6 bases and 3 bases respectively, the junction contains 15 bases. Taken from the germline V gene, the CDR1 and CDR2 loops are SQVTM and ANQGSEA. The CDR3 contains 13 residues, cysteine and phenylalanine counted. Only the CDR3 DNA is retained, 39 bases long and in frame from the first base. The sequencer listed for this sample is Illumina HiSeq 2500. TCR beta libraries were prepared by quantitative 5'-RACE with molecular barcodes. Per the authors' processing: To identify disease-linked TCR variants, a new computational method was used, one built on a probabilistic model of VDJ rearrangement. TCRdb reworked the public reads: Q25 trimming with fastp, MiXCR clone assembly, productive beta chains retained. Each CDR3 protein appears once, grouped with its most common genes and DNA. The V and J calls and clone size are TCRdb's, not the authors'. Counted in this sample were about 420,000 distinct CDR3 sequences; 20% to 25% of them appeared once. The top ten hold less than 20% of the sample.

The rearranged segments are TRBV29-1 and TRBJ2-7; no confident D gene assignment can be made. The sequence was obtained from a male donor with ankylosing spondylitis. The specimen sequenced was blood, either unsorted or a sorted T cell fraction (not recorded which). The CDR3 corresponds to CSVKGSGGYEQYF. The bases read TGCAGCGTCAAGGGCTCAGGTGGCTACGAGCAGTACTTC.